One T cell receptor beta chain is described in this entry. This clone's antigen is unknown. No qualities accompany the bases; no much larger clone lies one base away. TCR CDR3 regions were amplified from genomic DNA by multiplex PCR using the deep immunoSEQ assay. For each cell subset, the extracted genomic DNA was distributed evenly across all wells of several immunoSEQ 96-well plates, and each plate served as one replicate. Each replicate PCR for sorted subsets received around 200 ng genomic DNA, equal to tens of thousands of T cell genomes. Purified libraries were measured with a Qubit 3.0 fluorometer, size-checked on a Bioanalyzer 2100, and measured again with the KAPA Library Quantification kit. A separate single-read 150-cycle Illumina NextSeq 550 flow cell was used to sequence each immunoSEQ 96-well plate. Per the authors' processing: Because the immunoSEQ output held only junctional sequences and lacked quality scores, the filtering could not match the filtering applied to full-length reads. Sequences were annotated with PyIR, a Python wrapper for IgBLAST v1.9, and V/J genes and CDR3 were assigned using IMGT germline references. Any read was removed if the V/J assignment was weak (E-value above 1e-6), the CDR3 was missing, or the read contained stop codons, out-of-frame junctions, or ambiguous translated residues. V3J clonotypes were defined as sequences sharing an identical inferred V gene, J gene, and CDR3 amino acid sequence. To compute the percentage overlap between repertoires, the number of shared unique clonotypes was divided by the size of the smaller repertoire. Three approaches were used to assess repertoire richness: RTK rarefaction, the Chao1 estimator, and Recon v2.1 estimates of unobserved clonotypes. Generation probabilities for all TCRbeta clonotypes obtained by the gDNA method from a handful of donors were computed using OLGA. TCRdb retrieved this table from immuneACCESS and kept in-frame rearrangements only. Not all clones are present; in checked studies, unresolved V genes account for under half, and no reason is known for the remainder. V and J calls and clone size are those listed in that table; D and trimming were worked out from the DNA. A total of about 2.1 million clones appear in this sample, about 94% of them only once. Jointly, the top ten make up more than 1.5% of the sample.

The sample originates from a study of shared clonotypes between healthy human individuals (dated by TCRdb to about 2020). For the study in its entirety: The cohort comprised a couple of women and a few men aged 18 to 49 years. To increase sequencing depth and limit assay-specific biases, different laboratories used diverse techniques to prepare libraries and sequence TCR repertoires. For each donor, CD4 naive and CD4 memory were each given three plates, CD8 naive was given two plates, and CD8 memory was given one plate. Each donor's leukapheresis produced roughly between about 0.85 and 10 billion PBMCs. Blood TCR repertoires of several healthy adults were deeply sequenced to estimate repertoire size and the extent of clonotype sharing between individuals. Findings and caveats that apply to the study as a whole: Compared with non-shared clonotypes, the clonotypes found in all four sorted-subset donors had higher generation probabilities. When a handful of donors were compared, the shared fraction of clonotypes was around 4.6% for naive CD4, 3.5% for naive CD8, more than 2% for memory CD4, and 0.4% for memory CD8. Naive subsets generally had larger estimated clonotype richness than memory subsets did. Because the study included only a small number of donors, the genetic and exposure-history diversity represented was limited. Based on pairwise subsampling, the degree of clonotype sharing among donors was expected to be affected by sequencing depth. Sampling was limited to blood, and TCR repertoires in tissue likely differ from TCR repertoires in blood. Rarefaction of sorted-subset datasets indicated incomplete sequencing despite the large sequencing depth.

A distance of 12 bases separates the germline ends of V and J, which lose 4 bases and 2 bases respectively. CDR1 is given as SGHRS and CDR2 as YFSETQ, both from the germline V gene. CDR3 length: 14 amino acids, cysteine to phenylalanine. Left in the record is the CDR3 DNA by itself, 42 bases read in frame from the first base. For the CD8 naive samples, CD45RO-negative cells were positively selected for CCR7, yielding a CD45RA+CCR7+ population from which TemRA cells were excluded. The donors were healthy, HIV-negative adults who had no recently reported acute infections or vaccinations. All donors were Caucasian adults living in Nashville, Tennessee, USA. Blood was collected by leukapheresis, and PBMCs were isolated by Ficoll-Histopaque density gradient centrifugation and then cryopreserved in liquid nitrogen vapor phase. Analytical flow cytometry was used to check the purity and quantity of each magnetically sorted T cell population. From each sorted fraction, genomic DNA was isolated and quantified by UV absorbance on a Nanodrop 2000c.

The rearranged chain carries TRBV5-1 and TRBJ2-5, with the D gene too uncertain to name. Sequencing was carried out using naive CD8+ T cells from PBMCs. Reading the label with the study, this specimen's cell subset or site is: CD45RA+CCR7+. The sequence derives from a man aged 18 to 35 in good health. Some clones in this sample may be carry-over from other donors' samples. The CDR3 region has the sequence CASSPAAEQETQYF. The sequenced DNA: TGCGCCAGCAGCCCCGCGGCGGAACAAGAGACCCAGTACTTC.